This T cell receptor (beta chain) was obtained from a study of high-grade serous ovarian cancer treatment subgroups (dated by TCRdb to 2020 to 2023). For the study in its entirety: On average, sequencing produced fewer than 15,000 reads and around 7,800 unique TCR beta rearrangements for each sample. The study examined TCR beta repertoires in high-grade serous ovarian cancer patients who were grouped under a laparoscopic triage algorithm by complete gross resection or by neoadjuvant chemotherapy response. The cohort comprised roughly 30 patients: about ten with no residual disease after primary surgery (R0), about ten excellent NACT responders, and about ten poor NACT responders. In total there were 90 samples, since every patient provided one primary tumor sample and two metastatic tumor samples. The research as a whole found: The TCR repertoire analyses centered on CDR3, and CDR1 and CDR2 were not analyzed. TCR clonal relatedness showed a positive correlation with neoantigen level and a trend toward positive correlation with copy number variation and mutation load from whole-genome sequencing. Tumors from the same patient had repertoire similarity ranging from about 0.095 to 0.8, while tumors from different patients showed almost no similarity. Spatial information was not captured by bulk tumor TCR sequencing, so insight into HGSC tumor complexity and diversity was limited.

This clone has just one count. Its recognized antigen is unknown. At one boundary the junction diverges from the germline segment, which might be a read error. Sequences SSHAT (CDR1) and FNYEAQ (CDR2) are obtained from the germline V gene (reference sequence). From cysteine to phenylalanine, the CDR3 is 13 amino acids long. Left in the record is the CDR3 DNA by itself, 39 bases read in frame from the first base. The roughly 99 tumor samples underwent high-throughput TCR profiling with ImmunoSEQ. As for how the authors treated the data: Richness (unique productive sequences), clonality, evenness and relatedness were included as repertoire diversity metrics, and similarity between samples was assessed with the Bhattacharyya coefficient. A sensitivity analysis that removed TCRs with fewer than two reads produced consistent conclusions. Entries here come from immuneACCESS through TCRdb and include only in-frame sequences with V and J called. Some clones fail to appear in such tables; in the studies checked, an unresolved V gene covers under half of the shortfall, and the cause of the remainder is unknown. The V and J calls and clone size are taken from that table; D and trimming were inferred from the DNA. Here the sample has roughly 12,000 clones; roughly four fifths occur a single time. The top ten hold around 7% of the sample.

Tumor samples were collected prior to definitive surgery or chemotherapy. The MD Anderson Biospecimen Extraction Resource handled genomic DNA extraction, while the MD Anderson Cancer Genomics Laboratory carried out the TCR sequencing. The source material was tumor tissue. The clonotype was recovered from a human donor with high-grade serous ovarian cancer. The V gene is TRBV7-7 and the J gene is TRBJ2-5, and 8 bases in between align with TRBD1. The DNA sequence is TGTGCTAGCAGCCCCGACAGGGGAGAGACCCAGTACTTC. It is translated as CASSPDRGETQYF.